The clone carrying this T cell receptor beta chain was seen only once. Produced via immunoSEQ multiplex PCR; TCRdb's table is partial and in-frame only. The table lists some 260,000 clones, 84% of them singletons. Trimming cost V 2 bases and J 4 bases; bases outside gene matches: 6. From germline, CDR1 is MNHEY and CDR2 SVGAGI. This CDR3 spans 16 amino acids. This sample is drawn from a study of blood T cell repertoires in COVID-19. Study information: T cells, B-cell-depleted T cells, or PBMCs provided the cDNA or gDNA that served as material.

Participants were aged 18 to 89 years from roughly 25 US areas. The study assigned cohorts using participant-reported clinical history. Specimen: PBMCs or T cells enriched from blood (not recorded which). V gene TRBV6-5 combines with J gene TRBJ1-3, with 9 bases lining up with TRBD1. This TCR derives from a man younger than 40 with acute COVID-19. Written as DNA, the CDR3 is TGTGCCAGCAGTTACGGACGGACAGGGGCCGGAAACACCATATATTTT. Its translation is CASSYGRTGAGNTIYF.